The T cell receptor (beta chain) described here comes from a study of cytomegalovirus exposure and HLA in healthy donors. Study-level points and caveats: In a later analysis, V- and J-gene trimming of beta chains associated with a DCLRE1C missense variant, replicated independently. A later analysis reportedly found that, within productive TCRs, an Asian-associated ancestry cluster had fewer N-insertions than the mean observed across the roughly 690 donors.

Remarks on this clone: Its antigen is undetermined.

Both 60 Vbeta primers and 13 Jbeta primers went into the PCR. Libraries were prepared by immunoSEQ multiplex PCR; TCRdb keeps only in-frame clonotypes and omits some of them. The data hold some 200,000 clones, with around 83% observed a single time. Germline assignment: CDR1 SGHTA and CDR2 FQGNSA. Trimming took 7 bases from V and 7 from J, leaving 12 bases between them. This CDR3 contains 12 residues. This sequence was found in a man between 50 and 59 years old in good health and CMV-seronegative. The sample taken for sequencing was PBMCs. The gene calls are TRBV7-2 and TRBJ2-3, with TRBD1 as a possible D gene (5 bases). CDR3 DNA: TGTGCCAGCAATGAGGCAGGGAATACGCAGTATTTT. Amino acids: CASNEAGNTQYF.